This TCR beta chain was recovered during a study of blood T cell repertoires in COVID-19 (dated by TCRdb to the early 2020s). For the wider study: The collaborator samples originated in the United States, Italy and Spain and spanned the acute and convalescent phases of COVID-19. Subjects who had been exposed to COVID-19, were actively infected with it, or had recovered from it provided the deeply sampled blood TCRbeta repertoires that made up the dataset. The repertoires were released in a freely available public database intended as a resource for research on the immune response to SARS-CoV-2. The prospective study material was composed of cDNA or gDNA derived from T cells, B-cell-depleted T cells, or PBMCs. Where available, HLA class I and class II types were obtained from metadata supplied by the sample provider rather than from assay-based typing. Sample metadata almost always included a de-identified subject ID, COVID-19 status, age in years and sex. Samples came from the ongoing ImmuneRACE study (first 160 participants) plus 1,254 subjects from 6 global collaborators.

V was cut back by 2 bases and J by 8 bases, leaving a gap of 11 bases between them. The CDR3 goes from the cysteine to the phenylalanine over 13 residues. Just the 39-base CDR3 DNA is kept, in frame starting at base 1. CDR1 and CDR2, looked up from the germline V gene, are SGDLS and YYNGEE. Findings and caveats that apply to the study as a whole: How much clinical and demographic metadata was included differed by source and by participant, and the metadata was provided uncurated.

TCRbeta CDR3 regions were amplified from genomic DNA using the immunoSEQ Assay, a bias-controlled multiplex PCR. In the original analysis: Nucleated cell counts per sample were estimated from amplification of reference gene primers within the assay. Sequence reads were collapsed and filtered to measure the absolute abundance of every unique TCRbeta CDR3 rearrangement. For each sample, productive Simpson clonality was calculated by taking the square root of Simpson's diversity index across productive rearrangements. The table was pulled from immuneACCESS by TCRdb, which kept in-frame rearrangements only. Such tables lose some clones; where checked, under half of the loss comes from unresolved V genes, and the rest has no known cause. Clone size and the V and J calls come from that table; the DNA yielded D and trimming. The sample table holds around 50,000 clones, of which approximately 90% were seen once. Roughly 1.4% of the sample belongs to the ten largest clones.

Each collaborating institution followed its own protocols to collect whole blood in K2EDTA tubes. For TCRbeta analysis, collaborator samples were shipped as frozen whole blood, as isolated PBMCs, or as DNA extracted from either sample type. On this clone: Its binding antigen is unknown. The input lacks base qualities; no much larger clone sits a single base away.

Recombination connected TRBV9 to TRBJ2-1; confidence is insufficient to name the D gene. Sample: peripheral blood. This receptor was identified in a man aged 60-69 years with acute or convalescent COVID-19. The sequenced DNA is TGTGCCAGCAGCGTCAGATTGGGCGATGAGCAGTTCTTC. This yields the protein CASSVRLGDEQFF.